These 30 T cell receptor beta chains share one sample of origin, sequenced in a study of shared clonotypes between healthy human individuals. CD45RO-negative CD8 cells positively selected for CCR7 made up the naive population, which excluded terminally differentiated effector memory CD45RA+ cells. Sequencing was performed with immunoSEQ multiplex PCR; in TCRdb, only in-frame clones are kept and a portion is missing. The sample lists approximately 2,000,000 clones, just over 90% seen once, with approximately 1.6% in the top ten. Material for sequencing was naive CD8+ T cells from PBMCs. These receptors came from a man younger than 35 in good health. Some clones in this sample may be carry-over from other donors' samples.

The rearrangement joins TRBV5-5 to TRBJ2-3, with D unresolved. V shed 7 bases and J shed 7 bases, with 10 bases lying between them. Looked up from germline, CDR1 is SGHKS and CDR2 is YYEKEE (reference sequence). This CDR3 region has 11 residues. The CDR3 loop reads CASRATYTQYF. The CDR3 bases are TGTGCCAGCCGCGCTACCTATACGCAGTATTTT. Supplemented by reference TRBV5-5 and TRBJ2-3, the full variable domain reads DAGVTQSPTHLIKTRGQQVTLRCSPISGHKSVSWYQQVLGQGPQFIFQYYEKEERGRGNFPDRFSARQFPNYSSELNVNALLLGDSALYLCASRATYTQYFGPGTRLTVL.

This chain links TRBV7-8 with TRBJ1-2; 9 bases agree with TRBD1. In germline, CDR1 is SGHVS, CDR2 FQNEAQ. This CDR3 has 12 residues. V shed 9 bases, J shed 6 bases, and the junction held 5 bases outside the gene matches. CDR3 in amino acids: CASAGQGDGYTF. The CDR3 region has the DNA TGTGCCAGTGCGGGACAGGGCGATGGCTACACCTTC.

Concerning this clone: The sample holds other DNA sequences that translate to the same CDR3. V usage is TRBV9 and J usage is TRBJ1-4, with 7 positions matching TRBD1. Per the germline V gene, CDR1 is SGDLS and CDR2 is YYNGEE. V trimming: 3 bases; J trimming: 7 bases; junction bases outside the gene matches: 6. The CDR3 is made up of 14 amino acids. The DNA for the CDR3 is TGTGCCAGCAGCGCCCCAGGGGGGGGTGAAAAACTGTTTTTT. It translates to CASSAPGGGEKLFF.

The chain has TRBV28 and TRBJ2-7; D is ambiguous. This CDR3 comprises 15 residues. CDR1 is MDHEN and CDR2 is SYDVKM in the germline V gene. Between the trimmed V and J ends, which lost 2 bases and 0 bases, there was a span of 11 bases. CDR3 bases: TGTGCCAGCAGTTTAGTGGGCCACCTCTCCTACGAGCAGTACTTC. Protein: CASSLVGHLSYEQYF.

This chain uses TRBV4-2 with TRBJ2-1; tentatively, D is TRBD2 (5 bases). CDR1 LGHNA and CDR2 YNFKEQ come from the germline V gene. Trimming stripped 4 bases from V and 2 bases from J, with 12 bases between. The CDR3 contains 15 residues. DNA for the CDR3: TGTGCCAGCAGCCTCGACTACCGCGCCTACAATGAGCAGTTCTTC. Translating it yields CASSLDYRAYNEQFF.

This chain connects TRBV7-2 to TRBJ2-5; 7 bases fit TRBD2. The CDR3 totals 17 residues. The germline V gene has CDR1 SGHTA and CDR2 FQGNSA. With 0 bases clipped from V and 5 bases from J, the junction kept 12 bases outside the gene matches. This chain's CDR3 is CASSLAPRLAGGETQYF. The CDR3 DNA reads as TGTGCCAGCAGCTTAGCCCCCAGACTAGCAGGAGGCGAGACCCAGTACTTC.

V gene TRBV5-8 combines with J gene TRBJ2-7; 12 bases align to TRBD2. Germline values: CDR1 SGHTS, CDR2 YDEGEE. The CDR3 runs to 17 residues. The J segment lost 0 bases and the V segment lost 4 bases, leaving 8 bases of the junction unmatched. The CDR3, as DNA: TGTGCCAGCAGCCCCTCCCTAGCGGGAGGGCCCTCCTACGAGCAGTACTTC. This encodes CASSPSLAGGPSYEQYF. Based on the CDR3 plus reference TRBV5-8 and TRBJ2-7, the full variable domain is EAGVTQSPTHLIKTRGQQATLRCSPISGHTSVYWYQQALGLGLQFLLWYDEGEERNRGNFPPRFSGRQFPNYSSELNVNALELEDSALYLCASSPSLAGGPSYEQYFGPGTRLTVT.

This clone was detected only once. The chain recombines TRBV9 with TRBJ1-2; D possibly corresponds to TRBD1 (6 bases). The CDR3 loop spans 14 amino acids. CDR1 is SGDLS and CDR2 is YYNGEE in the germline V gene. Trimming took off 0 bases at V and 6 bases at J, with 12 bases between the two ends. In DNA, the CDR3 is TGTGCCAGCAGCGTAGCCTGGGCAGGGGATGGCTACACCTTC. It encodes CASSVAWAGDGYTF.

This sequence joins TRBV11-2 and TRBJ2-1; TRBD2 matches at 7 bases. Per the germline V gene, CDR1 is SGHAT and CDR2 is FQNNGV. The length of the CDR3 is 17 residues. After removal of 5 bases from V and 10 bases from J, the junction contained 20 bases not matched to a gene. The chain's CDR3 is CASSSSTSARPLWEQFF. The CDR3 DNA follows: TGTGCCAGCAGCAGCAGTACTAGCGCCCGACCTCTTTGGGAGCAGTTCTTC.

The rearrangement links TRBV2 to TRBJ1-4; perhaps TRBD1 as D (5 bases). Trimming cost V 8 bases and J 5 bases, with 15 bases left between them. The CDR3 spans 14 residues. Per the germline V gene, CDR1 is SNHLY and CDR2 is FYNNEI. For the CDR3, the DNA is TGTGCCAGCCTTACCGGGACCGAGAATGAAAAACTGTTTTTT. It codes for CASLTGTENEKLFF.

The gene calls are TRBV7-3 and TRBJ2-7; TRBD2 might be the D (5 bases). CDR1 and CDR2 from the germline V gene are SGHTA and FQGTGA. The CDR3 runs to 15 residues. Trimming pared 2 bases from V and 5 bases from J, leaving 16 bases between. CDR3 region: CASSLGGGLADEQYF. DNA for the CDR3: TGTGCCAGCAGCTTAGGCGGTGGCCTAGCCGACGAGCAGTACTTC.

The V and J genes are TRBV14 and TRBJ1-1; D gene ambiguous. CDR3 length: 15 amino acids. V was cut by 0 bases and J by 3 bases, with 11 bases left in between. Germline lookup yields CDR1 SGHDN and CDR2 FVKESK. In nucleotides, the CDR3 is TGTGCCAGCAGCCAAGAGTATGAGGGTGACACTGAAGCTTTCTTT. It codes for CASSQEYEGDTEAFF.

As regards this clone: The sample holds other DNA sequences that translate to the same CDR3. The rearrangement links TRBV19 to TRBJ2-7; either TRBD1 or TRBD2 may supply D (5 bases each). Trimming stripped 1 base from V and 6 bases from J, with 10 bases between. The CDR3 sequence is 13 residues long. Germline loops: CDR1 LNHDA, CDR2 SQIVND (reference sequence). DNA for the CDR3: TGTGCCAGTAGTATAGGTGGGGGAAGCGAGCAGTACTTC. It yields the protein CASSIGGGSEQYF. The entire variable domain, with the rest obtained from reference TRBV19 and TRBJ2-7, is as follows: DGGITQSPKYLFRKEGQNVTLSCEQNLNHDAMYWYRQDPGQGLRLIYYSQIVNDFQKGDIAEGYSVSREKKESFPLTVTSAQKNPTAFYLCASSIGGGSEQYFGPGTRLTVT.

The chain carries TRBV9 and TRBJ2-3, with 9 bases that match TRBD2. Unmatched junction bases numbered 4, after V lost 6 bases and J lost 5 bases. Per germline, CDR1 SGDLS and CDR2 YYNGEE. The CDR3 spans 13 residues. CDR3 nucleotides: TGTGCCAGCACCAGCGGGAGGAAAGATACGCAGTATTTT. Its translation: CASTSGRKDTQYF.

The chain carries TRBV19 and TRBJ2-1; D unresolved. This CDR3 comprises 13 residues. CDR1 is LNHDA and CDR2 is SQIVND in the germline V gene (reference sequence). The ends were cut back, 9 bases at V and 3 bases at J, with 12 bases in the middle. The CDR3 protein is CASRLSYYNEQFF. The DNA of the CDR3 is TGTGCCAGCCGACTGTCGTACTACAATGAGCAGTTCTTC.

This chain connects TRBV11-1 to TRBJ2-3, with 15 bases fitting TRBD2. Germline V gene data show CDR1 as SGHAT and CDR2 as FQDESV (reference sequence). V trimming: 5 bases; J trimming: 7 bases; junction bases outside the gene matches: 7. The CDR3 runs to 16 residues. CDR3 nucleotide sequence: TGTGCCAGCAGCCAAGGACTAGCGGGAGGGCCGTATACGCAGTATTTT. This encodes CASSQGLAGGPYTQYF. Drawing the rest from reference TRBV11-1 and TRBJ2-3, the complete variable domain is EAEVAQSPRYKITEKSQAVAFWCDPISGHATLYWYRQILGQGPELLVQFQDESVVDDSQLPKDRFSAERLKGVDSTLKIQPAELGDSAMYLCASSQGLAGGPYTQYFGPGTRLTVL.

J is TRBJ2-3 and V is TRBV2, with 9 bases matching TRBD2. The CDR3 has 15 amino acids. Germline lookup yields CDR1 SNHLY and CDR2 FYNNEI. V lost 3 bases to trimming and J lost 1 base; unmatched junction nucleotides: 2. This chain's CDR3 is CASSDRTSGTDTQYF. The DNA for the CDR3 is TGTGCCAGCAGTGACCGGACTAGCGGCACAGATACGCAGTATTTT.

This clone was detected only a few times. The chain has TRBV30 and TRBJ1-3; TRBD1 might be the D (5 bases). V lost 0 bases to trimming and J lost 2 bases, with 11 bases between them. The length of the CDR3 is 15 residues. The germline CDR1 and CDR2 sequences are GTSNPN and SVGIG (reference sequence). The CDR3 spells CAWSVGVDPGNTIYF. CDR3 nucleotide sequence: TGTGCCTGGAGTGTAGGGGTAGATCCTGGAAACACCATATATTTT. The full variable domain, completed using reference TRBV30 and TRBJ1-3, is SQTIHQWPATLVQPVGSPLSLECTVEGTSNPNLYWYRQAAGRGLQLLFYSVGIGQISSEVPQNLSASRPQDRQFILSSKKLLLSDSGFYLCAWSVGVDPGNTIYFGEGSWLTVV.

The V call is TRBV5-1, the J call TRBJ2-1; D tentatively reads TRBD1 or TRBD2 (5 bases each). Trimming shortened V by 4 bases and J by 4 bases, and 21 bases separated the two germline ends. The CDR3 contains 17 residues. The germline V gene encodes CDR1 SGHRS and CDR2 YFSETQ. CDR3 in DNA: TGCGCCAGCAGCCCCCAGCGCATGGGACCAATTTACAATGAGCAGTTCTTC. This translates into CASSPQRMGPIYNEQFF.

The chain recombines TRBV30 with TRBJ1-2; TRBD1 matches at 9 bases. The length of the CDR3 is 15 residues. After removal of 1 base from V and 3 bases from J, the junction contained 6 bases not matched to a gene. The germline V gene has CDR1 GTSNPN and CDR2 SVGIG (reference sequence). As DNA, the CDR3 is TGTGCCTGGAGTGGCCACAGGGGGCTCTACTATGGCTACACCTTC. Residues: CAWSGHRGLYYGYTF.

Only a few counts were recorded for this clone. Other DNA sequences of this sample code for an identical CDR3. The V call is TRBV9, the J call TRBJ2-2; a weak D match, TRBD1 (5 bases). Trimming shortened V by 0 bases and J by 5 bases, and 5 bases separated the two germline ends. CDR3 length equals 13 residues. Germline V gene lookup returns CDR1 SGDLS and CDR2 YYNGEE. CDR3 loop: CASSVEGTGELFF. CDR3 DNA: TGTGCCAGCAGCGTAGAGGGGACCGGGGAGCTGTTTTTT.

CDR3 protein: CASSLVTGLETQYF. The CDR3 DNA sequence: TGTGCCAGCAGCTTAGTTACGGGGTTGGAGACCCAGTACTTC. The chain has TRBV7-7 and TRBJ2-5, with D perhaps matching TRBD2 (5 bases). V lost 1 base to trimming and J lost 5 bases, with 11 bases between them. Germline CDR1 and CDR2: SSHAT and FNYEAQ (reference sequence). The CDR3 extends over 14 amino acids. Variable domain in full (rest from reference TRBV7-7 and TRBJ2-5): GAGVSQSPRYKVTKRGQDVTLRCDPISSHATLYWYQQALGQGPEFLTYFNYEAQPDKSGLPSDRFSAERPEGSISTLTIQRTEQRDSAMYRCASSLVTGLETQYFGPGTRLLVL.

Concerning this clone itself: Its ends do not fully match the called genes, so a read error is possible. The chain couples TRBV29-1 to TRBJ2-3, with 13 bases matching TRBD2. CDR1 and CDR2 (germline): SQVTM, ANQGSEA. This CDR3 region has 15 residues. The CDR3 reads CGVKRTSGSPDTQYF. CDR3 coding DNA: TGCGGCGTTAAGAGGACTAGCGGGAGTCCAGATACGCAGTATTTT.

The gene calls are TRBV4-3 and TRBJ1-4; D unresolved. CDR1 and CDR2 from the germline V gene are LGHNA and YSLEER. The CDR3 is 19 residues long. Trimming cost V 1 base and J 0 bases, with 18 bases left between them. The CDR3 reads CASSQVVFGPGATNEKLFF. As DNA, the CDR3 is TGCGCCAGCAGCCAAGTGGTGTTTGGTCCCGGGGCAACTAATGAAAAACTGTTTTTT.

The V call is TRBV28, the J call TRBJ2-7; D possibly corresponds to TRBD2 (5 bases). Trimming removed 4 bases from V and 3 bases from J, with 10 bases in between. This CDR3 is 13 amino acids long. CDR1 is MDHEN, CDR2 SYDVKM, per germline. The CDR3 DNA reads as TGTGCCAGCAGTTGGGGAGTTTACTACGAGCAGTACTTC. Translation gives CASSWGVYYEQYF.

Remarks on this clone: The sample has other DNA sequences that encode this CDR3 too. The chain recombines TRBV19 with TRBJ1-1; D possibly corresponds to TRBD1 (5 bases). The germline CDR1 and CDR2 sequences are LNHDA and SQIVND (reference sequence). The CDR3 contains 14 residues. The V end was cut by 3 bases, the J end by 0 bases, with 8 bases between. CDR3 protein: CASSIWGMNTEAFF. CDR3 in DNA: TGTGCCAGTAGTATCTGGGGGATGAACACTGAAGCTTTCTTT. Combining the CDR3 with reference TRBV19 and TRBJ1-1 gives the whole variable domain DGGITQSPKYLFRKEGQNVTLSCEQNLNHDAMYWYRQDPGQGLRLIYYSQIVNDFQKGDIAEGYSVSREKKESFPLTVTSAQKNPTAFYLCASSIWGMNTEAFFGQGTRLTVV.

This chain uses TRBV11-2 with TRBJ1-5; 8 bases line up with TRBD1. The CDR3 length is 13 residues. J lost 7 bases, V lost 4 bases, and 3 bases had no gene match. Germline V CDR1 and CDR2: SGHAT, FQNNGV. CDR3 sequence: CASSSQGAQPQHF. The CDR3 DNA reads TGTGCCAGCAGCTCTCAGGGGGCCCAGCCCCAGCATTTT.

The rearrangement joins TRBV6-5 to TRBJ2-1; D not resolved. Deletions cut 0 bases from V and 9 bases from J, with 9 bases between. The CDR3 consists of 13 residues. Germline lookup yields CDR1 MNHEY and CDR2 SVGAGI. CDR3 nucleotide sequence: TGTGCCAGCAGTTACTCGTTACGGGCTGAGCAGTTCTTC. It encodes CASSYSLRAEQFF.

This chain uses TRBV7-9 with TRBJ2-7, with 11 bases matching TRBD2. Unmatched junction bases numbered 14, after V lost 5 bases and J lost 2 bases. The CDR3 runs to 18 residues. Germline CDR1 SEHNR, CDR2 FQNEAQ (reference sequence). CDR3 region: CASSGNGLAGAHTYEQYF. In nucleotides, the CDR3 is TGTGCCAGCAGCGGAAATGGACTAGCGGGCGCCCATACCTACGAGCAGTACTTC.

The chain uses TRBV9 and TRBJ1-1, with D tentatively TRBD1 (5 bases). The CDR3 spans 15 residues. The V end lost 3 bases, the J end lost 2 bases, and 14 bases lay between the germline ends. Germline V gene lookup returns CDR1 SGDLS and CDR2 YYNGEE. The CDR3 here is CASSGGVGVNTEAFF. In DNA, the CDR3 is TGTGCCAGCAGCGGAGGGGTCGGAGTTAACACTGAAGCTTTCTTT.